This entry is about one T cell receptor (beta chain). The sample comes from a study of blood T cell repertoires in COVID-19. The overall study: The origin of the acute and convalescent COVID-19 samples was the United States, Italy and Spain. The cDNA or gDNA used as material had been derived from T cells, B-cell-depleted T cells, or PBMCs.

V gave up 0 bases and J gave up 4 bases, with 7 bases separating them. The CDR3 runs 14 residues. Germline assignment: CDR1 SGHNT and CDR2 YYREEE (reference sequence). Original handling: Amplification of reference gene primers was used by the study to estimate nucleated cell counts. Clones were sequenced by immunoSEQ multiplex PCR, and TCRdb holds only the in-frame ones, with some missing. The V and J calls and clone size come from that table; D and trimming were worked out from the DNA. Counted here are approximately 170,000 clones, 65% to 85% occurring once; the ten biggest clones make up about 19%.

The receptor comes from a woman in her 70s who had recovered from COVID-19. The chain links TRBV5-4 to TRBJ1-4, with D tentatively TRBD1 (5 bases). Sequencing used peripheral blood. The CDR3 is CASSLAGGNEKLFF. The CDR3 DNA reads TGTGCCAGCAGCTTGGCCGGGGGTAATGAAAAACTGTTTTTT.